These 6 T cell receptor beta chains were sequenced from one sample in a study of PD-1 blockade in classical Hodgkin lymphoma. TCRdb keeps only in-frame clones here, not all; method: immunoSEQ multiplex PCR. Among approximately 60,000 clones listed, roughly nine tenths were seen once. Relapse was seen in all patients after autologous stem cell transplantation, and brentuximab vedotin exposure was variable. The sample was peripheral blood mononuclear cells (PBMCs), taken at baseline. The receptors stem from a human donor with classical Hodgkin lymphoma.

This sequence joins TRBV27 and TRBJ2-1, with 8 positions matching TRBD2. The germline gives CDR1 MNHEY, CDR2 SMNVEV (reference sequence). V shed 2 bases, J shed 8 bases, and the junction held 5 bases outside the gene matches. The CDR3 runs 14 residues. The CDR3 nucleotides read TGTGCCAGCAGTTTAGTCGGACTAGCAGATGAGCAGTTCTTC. Its protein is CASSLVGLADEQFF.

The chain links TRBV5-8 to TRBJ1-2; TRBD1 agrees at 9 bases. V shed 2 bases, J shed 4 bases, and the junction held 9 bases outside the gene matches. Per the germline V gene, CDR1 is SGHTS and CDR2 is YDEGEE. The CDR3 is made up of 16 amino acids. The CDR3 DNA reads TGTGCCAGCAGCTTCGACAGGGGGTGGGTCGGCTATGGCTACACCTTC. This sequence encodes CASSFDRGWVGYGYTF.

This clone occurred a few times. V and J are TRBV11-1 and TRBJ2-7, with TRBD1 identical over 7 bases. The J segment lost 3 bases and the V segment lost 6 bases, leaving 8 bases of the junction unmatched. Germline V CDR1 and CDR2: SGHAT, FQDESV (reference sequence). This CDR3 region has 14 residues. CDR3: CASRDDRVGYEQYF. The CDR3 region has the DNA TGTGCCAGCAGGGACGACAGGGTAGGCTACGAGCAGTACTTC.

This clone has a single count. The V gene is TRBV6-5, the J gene TRBJ1-2; 9 nucleotides line up with TRBD1. The CDR3 consists of 13 residues. Germline CDR1 and CDR2: MNHEY and SVGAGI. J was trimmed by 6 bases and V by 4 bases; bases with no gene match: 3. The CDR3: CASSWTGADGYTF. In nucleotides, the CDR3 is TGTGCCAGCAGTTGGACAGGGGCGGATGGCTACACCTTC.

The sample holds one count of this clone. V usage is TRBV19 and J usage is TRBJ2-7; 9 bases agree with TRBD1. From germline, CDR1 is LNHDA and CDR2 SQIVND (reference sequence). This CDR3 region has 14 residues. The J segment lost 4 bases and the V segment lost 8 bases, leaving 9 bases of the junction unmatched. The CDR3 is CASSFGTGSYEQYF. The CDR3 nucleotides read TGTGCCAGTTCCTTTGGGACAGGGTCTTACGAGCAGTACTTC.

This chain connects TRBV10-3 to TRBJ2-5; D gene ambiguous. Germline V lookup: CDR1 ENHRY, CDR2 SYGVKD. V was clipped by 2 bases and J by 1 base, with 14 bases between them. CDR3 size: 16 residues. The CDR3 region has the DNA TGTGCCATCAGTGAGCCAGTCGTTAAGGGCCAAGAGACCCAGTACTTC. Its protein product is CAISEPVVKGQETQYF.